This entry concerns a single TCR beta chain. Between the trimmed V and J ends, which lost 8 bases and 0 bases, there was a span of 10 bases. This CDR3 comprises 13 residues. This entry is derived from a study of blood T cell repertoires in COVID-19. Study information: PBMCs, B-cell-depleted T cells, or T cells were the source of the cDNA or gDNA that made up the material.

TCRdb's copy holds only in-frame clones and misses some; the assay was immunoSEQ multiplex PCR. The data contain around 96,000 clones, about 96% of them singletons. The chain combines TRBV12-3 or TRBV12-4 with TRBJ1-2; no definite D call. This receptor was taken from a human donor with active COVID-19. The donor label of this sample is uncertain. Material for sequencing was peripheral blood. CDR3 protein: CASSPVANYGYTF. For the CDR3, the DNA is TGTGCCAGCTCTCCGGTGGCTAACTATGGCTACACCTTC.